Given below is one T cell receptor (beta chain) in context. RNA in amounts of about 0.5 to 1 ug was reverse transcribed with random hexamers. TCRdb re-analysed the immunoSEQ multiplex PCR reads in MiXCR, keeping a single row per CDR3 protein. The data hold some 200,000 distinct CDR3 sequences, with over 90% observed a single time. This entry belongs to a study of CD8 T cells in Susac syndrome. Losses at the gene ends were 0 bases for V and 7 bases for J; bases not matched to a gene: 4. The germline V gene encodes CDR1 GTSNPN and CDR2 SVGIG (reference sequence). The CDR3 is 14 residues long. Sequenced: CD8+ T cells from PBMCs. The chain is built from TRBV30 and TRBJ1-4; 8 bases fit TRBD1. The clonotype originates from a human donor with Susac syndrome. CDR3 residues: CAWSVGRGLEKLFF. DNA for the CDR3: TGTGCCTGGAGTGTTGGCAGGGGGCTTGAAAAACTGTTTTTT.